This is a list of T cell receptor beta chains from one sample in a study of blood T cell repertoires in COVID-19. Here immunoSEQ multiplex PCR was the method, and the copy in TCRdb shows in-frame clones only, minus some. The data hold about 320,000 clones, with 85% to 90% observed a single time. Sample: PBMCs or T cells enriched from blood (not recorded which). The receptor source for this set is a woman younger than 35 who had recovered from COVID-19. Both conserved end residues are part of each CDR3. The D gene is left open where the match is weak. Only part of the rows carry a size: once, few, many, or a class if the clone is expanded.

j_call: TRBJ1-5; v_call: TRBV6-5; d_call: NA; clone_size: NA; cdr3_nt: TGTGCCAGCAGTAATAGACTAAGCAATCAGCCCCAGCATTTT; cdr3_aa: CASSNRLSNQPQHF
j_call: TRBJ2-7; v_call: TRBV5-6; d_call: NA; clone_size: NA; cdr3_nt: TGTGCCAGCAGCTTGTACACCGGGGGATCCTACGAGCAGTACTTC; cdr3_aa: CASSLYTGGSYEQYF
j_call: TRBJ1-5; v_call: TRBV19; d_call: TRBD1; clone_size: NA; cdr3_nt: TGTGCCAGTAGTACTGGACAGGGACCTCAGCCCCAGCATTTT; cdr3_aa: CASSTGQGPQPQHF
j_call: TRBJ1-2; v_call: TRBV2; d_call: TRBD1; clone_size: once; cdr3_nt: TGTGCCAGCAGACCCGGACAGGGAGGGGGCTATGGCTACACCTTC; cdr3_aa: CASRPGQGGGYGYTF
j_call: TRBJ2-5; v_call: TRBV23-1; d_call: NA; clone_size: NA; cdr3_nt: TGCGCCAGCAGTCCTGGGGAGTACCAAGAGACCCAGTACTTC; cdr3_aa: CASSPGEYQETQYF
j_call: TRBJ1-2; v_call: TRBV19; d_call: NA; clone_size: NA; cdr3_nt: TGTGCCAGTAGTATTATCGGCTATGGCTACACCTTC; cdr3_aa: CASSIIGYGYTF
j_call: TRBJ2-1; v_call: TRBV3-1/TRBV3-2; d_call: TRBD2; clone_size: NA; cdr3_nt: TGTGCCAGCAGCCAAGATCTTGGACTAGCGGTGTCCAATGAGCAGTTCTTC; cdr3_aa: CASSQDLGLAVSNEQFF
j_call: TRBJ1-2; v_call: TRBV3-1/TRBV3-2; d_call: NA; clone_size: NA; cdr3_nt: TGTGCCAGCAGCCATGTTGGGGACTACTATGGCTACACCTTC; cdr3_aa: CASSHVGDYYGYTF
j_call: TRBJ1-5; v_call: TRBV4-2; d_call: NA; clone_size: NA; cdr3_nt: TGTGCCAGCAGCCAAGTACAGGACAATCAGCCCCAGCATTTT; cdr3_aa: CASSQVQDNQPQHF
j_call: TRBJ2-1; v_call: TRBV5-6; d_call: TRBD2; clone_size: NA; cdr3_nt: TGTGCCAGCAGCCCGACTAGCGGGTACCACAATGAGCAGTTCTTC; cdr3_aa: CASSPTSGYHNEQFF
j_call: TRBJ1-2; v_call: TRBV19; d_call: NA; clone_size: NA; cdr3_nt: TGTGCCAGTAGTATTGGCCAGGGAAACTATGGCTACACCTTC; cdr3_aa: CASSIGQGNYGYTF
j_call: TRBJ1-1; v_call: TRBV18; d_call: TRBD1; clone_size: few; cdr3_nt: TGTGCCAGCTCACCACCGGGGCAGGGGGCTGGAGCTTTCTTT; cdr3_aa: CASSPPGQGAGAFF
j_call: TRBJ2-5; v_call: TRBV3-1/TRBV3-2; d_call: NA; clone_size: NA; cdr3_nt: TGTGCCAGCAGCCAAGGGCTCAGCCTGAGGGAGACCCAGTACTTC; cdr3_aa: CASSQGLSLRETQYF
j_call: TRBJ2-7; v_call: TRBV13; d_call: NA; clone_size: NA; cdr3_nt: TGTGCCAGCAGCTTGTACAGGGAGACCTACGAGCAGTACTTC; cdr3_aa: CASSLYRETYEQYF
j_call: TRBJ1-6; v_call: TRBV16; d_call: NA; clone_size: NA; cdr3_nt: TGTGCCAGCAGCCTCGGACAGACTAATTCACCCCTCCACTTT; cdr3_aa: CASSLGQTNSPLHF